This T cell receptor beta chain emerged from a study of CXCR3-negative and CXCR3-positive naive CD8 T cells. The authors prepared UMI-labeled TRB cDNA libraries by 5' RACE. TCRdb derives one entry per CDR3 protein from the 5' RACE reads, leaving out DNA. The sample table sets out over 20,000 distinct CDR3 sequences. In triplicate, each CD8+ T cell subset was sorted at 250,000 to 300,000 cells per replicate. CD45RO-CCR7+CD27+CD95- cells counted as naive CD8+ T cells. There are 15 residues in the CDR3. CDR1 and CDR2 (germline): SGHDN, FVKESK. The material sequenced was naive CXCR3- CD8+ T cells from blood. Documented subset: CD45RO-CCR7+CD27+CD95- naive CD8+ T cells lacking CXCR3 (TNR3-). The TCR comes from a human donor in good health. Some clones in this sample may be carry-over from other donors' samples. The V call is TRBV14, the J call TRBJ2-3; TCRdb designates TRBD1, a call that cannot be tested without DNA. CDR3 region: CASSQRTGRADTQYF. The variable domain in full, with the rest retrieved from reference TRBV14 and TRBJ2-3, is EAGVTQFPSHSVIEKGQTVTLRCDPISGHDNLYWYRRVMGKEIKFLLHFVKESKQDESGMPNNRFLAERTGGTYSTLKVQPAELEDSGVYFCASSQRTGRADTQYFGPGTRLTVL.